This T cell receptor (beta chain) was recorded in a study of blood T cells in healthy people across ages. Study-level points and caveats: Both higher diversity and more naive CD4+ cells marked long-lived donors when set against aged donors.

A remark on this clonotype: Its cognate antigen is unknown.

For the second PCR, which ran for 7 to 11 cycles, a sample-barcoded 5' primer and a J-beta primer mix were used. TCRdb re-called the 5' RACE reads through MiXCR, storing one row per CDR3 protein. The sample consists of approximately 320,000 distinct CDR3 sequences, 25% to 30% of them appearing once. V gave up 5 bases and J gave up 0 bases, with 5 bases separating them. This CDR3 is built from 12 residues. The receptor comes from a woman in her 70s in good health. The chain recombines TRBV12-3 or TRBV12-4 with TRBJ2-7, with D hard to call. The sample was blood. CDR3 coding DNA: TGTGCCAGCAGTCATCTCTCCTACGAGCAGTACTTC. Translated: CASSHLSYEQYF.